Listed below are T cell receptor beta chains from one sample, sequenced in a study of CD8 T cells in ankylosing spondylitis. MiXCR was run by TCRdb on the 5' RACE reads, yielding one entry per CDR3 protein. The table shows roughly 670,000 distinct CDR3 sequences, with under 20% occurring only once. Sequencing was done on a sample of blood, either unsorted or a sorted T cell fraction (not recorded which). These receptors were obtained from a male donor with ankylosing spondylitis. Both conserved end residues are part of each CDR3. D genes are given only for firm matches. Where a row states a size, it is once, few, many or the class of an expanded clone; other rows omit it.

J gene	V gene	D gene	clone size	CDR3 DNA	CDR3 protein
TRBJ2-7	TRBV7-6	-	-	TGTGCCAGCAGCTCGAGCCGGGACCGACCCTCCCACGAGCAGTACTTC	CASSSSRDRPSHEQYF
TRBJ1-5	TRBV5-6	-	-	TGTGCCAGCAGCTCATTGGGCGACAGCTATCAGCCCCAGCATTTT	CASSSLGDSYQPQHF
TRBJ2-3	TRBV7-2	-	few	TGTGCCAGCAGCTTAGTCGGAGGGAGAGGAGGCACAGATACGCAGTATTTT	CASSLVGGRGGTDTQYF
TRBJ1-1	TRBV12-3/TRBV12-4	-	-	TGTGCCAGCAGCCGTAGAGATAAAAGGAGTGTACCCGAAGCTTTCTTT	CASSRRDKRSVPEAFF
TRBJ2-3	TRBV10-3	TRBD2	-	TGTGCCATCATGCGGGCAGGGACTAGCGATACGCAGTATTTT	CAIMRAGTSDTQYF
TRBJ1-2	TRBV30	-	once	TGTGCCTGGAGTATTAGCGCGGATGGCTACACCTTC	CAWSISADGYTF
TRBJ1-2	TRBV9	TRBD1	-	TGTGCCAGCAGCGCCACCAGACAGGGCGTCTATGGCTACACCTTC	CASSATRQGVYGYTF
TRBJ2-5	TRBV5-6	TRBD1	many	TGTGCCAGCAGCTCGACAGGGGGCGTTGAGACCCAGTACTTC	CASSSTGGVETQYF
TRBJ2-5	TRBV20-1	-	-	TGCAGTGCCAGCCGGGACACCAGCCAAGAGACCCAGTACTTC	CSASRDTSQETQYF
TRBJ1-4	TRBV7-2	TRBD1	few	TGTGCCAGCAGCTTAGGGGACAGGGCCCCTGAAAAACTGTTTTTT	CASSLGDRAPEKLFF
TRBJ2-2	TRBV6-1	-	few	TGTGCCAGCAGTCCGGAATTTACCGGGGAGCTGTTTTTT	CASSPEFTGELFF
TRBJ2-5	TRBV7-2	TRBD2	-	TGTGCCAGCAGCTTAGTCACAGCGGGGGGGAAAGAGACCCAGTACTTC	CASSLVTAGGKETQYF
TRBJ1-4	TRBV7-9	-	few	TGTGCCAGCAGCCCCGGTACCGGGCAGATCGAAAAACTGTTTTTT	CASSPGTGQIEKLFF
TRBJ1-4	TRBV6-1	-	-	TGTGCCAGCAGGACTCAGGAAACTAATGAAAAACTGTTTTTT	CASRTQETNEKLFF
TRBJ2-2	TRBV28	TRBD2	-	TGTGCCAGCAGTGGCGGGAGTAAGGACACCGGGGAGCTGTTTTTT	CASSGGSKDTGELFF
TRBJ1-1	TRBV3-1	TRBD1	-	TGTGCCAGCAGCCAAGACGGTACGACAGGGTCTCGTAACACTGAAGCTTTCTTT	CASSQDGTTGSRNTEAFF
TRBJ1-5	TRBV6-1	-	-	TGTGCCAGCGGCAGGGCCTCAGGGGATAGCAATCAGCCCCAGCATTTT	CASGRASGDSNQPQHF
TRBJ1-2	TRBV20-1	-	-	TGCAGTGCTAGAGTTGAACTGGGTCGAGGCTACACCTTC	CSARVELGRGYTF
TRBJ2-5	TRBV3-1	-	-	TGTGCCAGCAGCCACTTAGAGATGCCAGAGACCCAGTACTTC	CASSHLEMPETQYF
TRBJ2-3	TRBV5-1	-	-	TGCGCCAGCAGCTTAAAAGGGGACACAGATACGCAGTATTTT	CASSLKGDTDTQYF
TRBJ2-1	TRBV28	-	few	TGTGCCAGCAGTTTATCGGGTAACAGCGATGAGCAGTTCTTC	CASSLSGNSDEQFF
TRBJ2-1	TRBV5-8	-	-	TGTGCCAGCAGCCGCCGAACGGGGAACTACAATGAGCAGTTCTTC	CASSRRTGNYNEQFF
TRBJ2-5	TRBV18	TRBD2	-	TGTGCCAGCTCACGAGCTTTAGCGGGAGACCAAGAGACCCAGTACTTC	CASSRALAGDQETQYF
TRBJ2-7	TRBV12-3/TRBV12-4	-	few	TGTGCCAGCAGTACACTTCCGGGGCAATACGAGCAGTACTTC	CASSTLPGQYEQYF
TRBJ2-2	TRBV5-1	-	-	TGCGCCAGCAGCTTGGGTGATTACACCGGGGAGCTGTTTTTT	CASSLGDYTGELFF
TRBJ2-1	TRBV11-2	-	few	TGTGCCAGCAGCTTAGGTCAACCATTTAATGAGCAGTTCTTC	CASSLGQPFNEQFF